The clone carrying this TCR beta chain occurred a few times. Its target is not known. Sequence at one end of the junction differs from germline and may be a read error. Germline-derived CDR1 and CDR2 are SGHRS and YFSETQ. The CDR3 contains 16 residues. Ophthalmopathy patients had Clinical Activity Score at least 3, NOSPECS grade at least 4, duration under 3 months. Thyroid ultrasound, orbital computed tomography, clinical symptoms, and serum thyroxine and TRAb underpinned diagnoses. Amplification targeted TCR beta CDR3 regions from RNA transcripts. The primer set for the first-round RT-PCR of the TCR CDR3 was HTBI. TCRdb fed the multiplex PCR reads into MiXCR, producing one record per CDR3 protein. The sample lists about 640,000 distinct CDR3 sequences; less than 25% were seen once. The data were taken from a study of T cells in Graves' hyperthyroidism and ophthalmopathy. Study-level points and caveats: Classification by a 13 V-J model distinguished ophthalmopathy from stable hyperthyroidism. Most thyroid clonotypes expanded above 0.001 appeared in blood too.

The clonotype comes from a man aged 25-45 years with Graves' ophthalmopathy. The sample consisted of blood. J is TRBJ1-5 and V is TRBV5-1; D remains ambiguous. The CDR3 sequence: CASSLGDGSGNQPQHF. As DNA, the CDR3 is TGCGCCAGCAGTTTGGGTGATGGGTCGGGCAATCAGCCCCAGCATTTT.